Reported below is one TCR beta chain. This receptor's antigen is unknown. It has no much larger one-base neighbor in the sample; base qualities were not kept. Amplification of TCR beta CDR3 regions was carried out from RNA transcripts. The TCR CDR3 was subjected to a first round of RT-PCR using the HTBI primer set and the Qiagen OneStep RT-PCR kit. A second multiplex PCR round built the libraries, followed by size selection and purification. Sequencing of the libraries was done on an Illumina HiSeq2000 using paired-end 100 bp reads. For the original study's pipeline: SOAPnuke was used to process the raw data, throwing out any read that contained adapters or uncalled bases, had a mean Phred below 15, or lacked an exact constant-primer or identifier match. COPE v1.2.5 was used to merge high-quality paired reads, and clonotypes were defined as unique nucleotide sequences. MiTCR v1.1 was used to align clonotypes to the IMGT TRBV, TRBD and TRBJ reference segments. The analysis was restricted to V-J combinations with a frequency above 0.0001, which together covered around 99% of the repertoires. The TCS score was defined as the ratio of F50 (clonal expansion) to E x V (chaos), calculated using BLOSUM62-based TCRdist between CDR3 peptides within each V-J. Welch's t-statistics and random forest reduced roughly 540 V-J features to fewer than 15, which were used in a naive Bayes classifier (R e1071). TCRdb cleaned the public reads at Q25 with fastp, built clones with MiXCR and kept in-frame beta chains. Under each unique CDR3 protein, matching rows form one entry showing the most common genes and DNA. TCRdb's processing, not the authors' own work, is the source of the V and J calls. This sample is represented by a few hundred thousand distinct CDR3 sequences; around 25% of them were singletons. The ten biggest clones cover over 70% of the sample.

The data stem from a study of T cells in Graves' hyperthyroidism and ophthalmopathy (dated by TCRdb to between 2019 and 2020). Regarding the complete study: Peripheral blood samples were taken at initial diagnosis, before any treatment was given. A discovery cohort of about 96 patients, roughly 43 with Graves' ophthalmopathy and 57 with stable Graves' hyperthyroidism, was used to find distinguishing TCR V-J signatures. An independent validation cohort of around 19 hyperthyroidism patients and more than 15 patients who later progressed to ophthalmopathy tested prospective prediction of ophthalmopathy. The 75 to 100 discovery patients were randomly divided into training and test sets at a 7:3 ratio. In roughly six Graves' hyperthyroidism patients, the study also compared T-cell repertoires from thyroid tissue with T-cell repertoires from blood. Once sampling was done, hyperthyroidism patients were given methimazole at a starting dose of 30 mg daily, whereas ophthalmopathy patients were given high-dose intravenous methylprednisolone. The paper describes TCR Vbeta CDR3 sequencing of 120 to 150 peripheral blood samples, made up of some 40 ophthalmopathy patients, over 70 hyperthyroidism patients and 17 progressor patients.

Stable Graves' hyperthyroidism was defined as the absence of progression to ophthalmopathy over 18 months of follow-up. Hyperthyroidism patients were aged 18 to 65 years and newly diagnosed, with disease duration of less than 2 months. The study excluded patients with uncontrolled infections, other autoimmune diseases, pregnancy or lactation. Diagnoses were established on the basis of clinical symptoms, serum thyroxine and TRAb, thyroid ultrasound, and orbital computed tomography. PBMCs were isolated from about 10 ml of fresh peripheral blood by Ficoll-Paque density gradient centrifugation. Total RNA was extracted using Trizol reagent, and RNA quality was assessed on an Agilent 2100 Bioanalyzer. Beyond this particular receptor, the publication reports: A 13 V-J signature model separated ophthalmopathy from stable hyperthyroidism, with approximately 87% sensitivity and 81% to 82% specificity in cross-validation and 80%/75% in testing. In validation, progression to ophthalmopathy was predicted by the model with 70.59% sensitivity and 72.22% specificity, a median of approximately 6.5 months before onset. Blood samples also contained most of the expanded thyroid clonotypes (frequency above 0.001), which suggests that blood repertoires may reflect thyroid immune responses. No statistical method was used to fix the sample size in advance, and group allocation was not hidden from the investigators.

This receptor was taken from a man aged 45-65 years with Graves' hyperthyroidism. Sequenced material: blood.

In nucleotides, the sequence is TGCAGCGTTGAAGGACTAGCGGGCTACACAGATACGCAGTATTTT. Its protein product is CSVEGLAGYTDTQYF. Recombination joined TRBV29-1 with TRBJ2-3, and 10 junction bases match TRBD2. From the germline V gene, CDR1 is SQVTM and CDR2 is ANQGSEA. Taken from cysteine to phenylalanine, the CDR3 has 15 residues. The retained sequence is limited to the CDR3, 45 bases, with the frame set at the first base. Trimming removed 1 base from V and 2 bases from J; the gene matches leave 3 bases unexplained.